This note documents a single TCR beta chain sequence. The data were taken from a study of T cells in tuberculosis. The table came from immunoSEQ multiplex PCR; TCRdb's copy has only in-frame clones and leaves some out. The table lists some 60,000 clones, approximately 80% of them singletons. After thawing and overnight rest, PBMC were stained with GMM-loaded CD1B tetramer, viability dye and anti-CD3 for sorting. C32 glucose monomycolate from Rhodococcus equi was loaded onto the CD1B tetramers. Germline CDR1 SGHTA, CDR2 FQGNSA. Losses at the gene ends were 5 bases for V and 4 bases for J; bases not matched to a gene: 8. The CDR3 is made up of 14 amino acids.

The sequencing input was CD1b-GMM tetramer-negative cells sorted from PBMCs. The chain is built from TRBV7-2 and TRBJ2-7; TRBD1 aligns across 7 bases. This sequence originates from an adult woman with latent tuberculosis. The CDR3 is CASSPRQGRYEQYF. Written as DNA, the CDR3 is TGTGCCAGCAGCCCCAGACAGGGTCGGTACGAGCAGTACTTC. Filled out from reference TRBV7-2 and TRBJ2-7, the complete variable domain reads GAGVSQSPSNKVTEKGKDVELRCDPISGHTALYWYRQSLGQGLEFLIYFQGNSAPDKSGLPSDRFSAERTGGSVSTLTIQRTQQEDSAVYLCASSPRQGRYEQYFGPGTRLTVT.